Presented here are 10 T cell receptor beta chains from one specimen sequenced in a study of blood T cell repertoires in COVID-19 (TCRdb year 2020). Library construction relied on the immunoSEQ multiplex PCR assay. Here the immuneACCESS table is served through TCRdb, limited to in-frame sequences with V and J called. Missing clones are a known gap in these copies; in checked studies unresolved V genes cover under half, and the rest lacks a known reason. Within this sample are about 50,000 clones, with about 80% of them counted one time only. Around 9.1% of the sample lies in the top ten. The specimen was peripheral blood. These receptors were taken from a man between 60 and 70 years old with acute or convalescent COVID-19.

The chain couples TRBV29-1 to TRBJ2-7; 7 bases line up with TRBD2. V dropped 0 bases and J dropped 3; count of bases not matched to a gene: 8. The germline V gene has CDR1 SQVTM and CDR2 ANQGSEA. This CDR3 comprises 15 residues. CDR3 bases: TGCAGCGTTGAAGATTCCAGCGGACTAGACTACGAGCAGTACTTC. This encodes CSVEDSSGLDYEQYF.

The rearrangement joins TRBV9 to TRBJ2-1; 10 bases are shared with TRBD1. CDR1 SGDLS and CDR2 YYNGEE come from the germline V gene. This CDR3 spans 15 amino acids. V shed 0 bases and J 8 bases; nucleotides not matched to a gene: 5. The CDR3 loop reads CASSVGGTGDYEQFF. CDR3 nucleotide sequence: TGTGCCAGCAGCGTAGGTGGGACAGGGGATTATGAGCAGTTCTTC.

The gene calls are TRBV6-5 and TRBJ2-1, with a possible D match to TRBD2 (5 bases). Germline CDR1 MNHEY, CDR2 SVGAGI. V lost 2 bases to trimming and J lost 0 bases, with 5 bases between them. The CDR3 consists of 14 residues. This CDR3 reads CASSYGSSYNEQFF. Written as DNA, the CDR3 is TGTGCCAGCAGTTACGGGAGCTCCTACAATGAGCAGTTCTTC.

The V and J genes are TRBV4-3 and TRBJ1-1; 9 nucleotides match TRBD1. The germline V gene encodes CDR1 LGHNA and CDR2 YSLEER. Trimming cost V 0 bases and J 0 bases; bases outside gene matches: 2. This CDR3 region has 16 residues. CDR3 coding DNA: TGCGCCAGCAGCCAAGATGGGACAGGGATGAACACTGAAGCTTTCTTT. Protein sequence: CASSQDGTGMNTEAFF.

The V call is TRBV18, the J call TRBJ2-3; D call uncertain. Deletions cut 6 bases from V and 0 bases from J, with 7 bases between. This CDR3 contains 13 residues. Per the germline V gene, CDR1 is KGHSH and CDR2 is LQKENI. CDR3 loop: CASSRVSTDTQYF. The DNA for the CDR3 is TGTGCCAGCTCTCGGGTTAGCACAGATACGCAGTATTTT.

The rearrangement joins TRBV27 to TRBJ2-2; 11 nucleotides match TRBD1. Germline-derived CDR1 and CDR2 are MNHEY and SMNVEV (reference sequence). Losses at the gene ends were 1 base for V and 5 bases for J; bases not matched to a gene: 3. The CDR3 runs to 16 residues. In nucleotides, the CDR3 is TGTGCCAGCAGTTTATTGGGACAGGGGGAGACCGGGGAGCTGTTTTTT. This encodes CASSLLGQGETGELFF.

CDR3 in amino acids: CASSQSPGQGGFEQFF. CDR3 nucleotides: TGCGCCAGCAGCCAATCCCCGGGACAGGGAGGTTTTGAGCAGTTCTTC. The chain employs TRBV4-3 and TRBJ2-1; 9 positions agree with TRBD1. Per the germline V gene, CDR1 is LGHNA and CDR2 is YSLEER. V shed 2 bases and J 9 bases; nucleotides not matched to a gene: 11. This CDR3 is built from 16 residues.

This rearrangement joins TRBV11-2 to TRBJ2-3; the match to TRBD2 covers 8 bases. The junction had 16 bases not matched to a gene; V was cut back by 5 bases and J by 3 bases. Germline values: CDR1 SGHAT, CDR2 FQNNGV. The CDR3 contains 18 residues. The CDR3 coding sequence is TGTGCCAGCAGCCCGCCTCTACCCGGGCGGGGGGTGACAGATACGCAGTATTTT. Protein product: CASSPPLPGRGVTDTQYF. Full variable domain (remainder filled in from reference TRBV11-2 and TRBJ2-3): EAGVAQSPRYKIIEKRQSVAFWCNPISGHATLYWYQQILGQGPKLLIQFQNNGVVDDSQLPKDRFSAERLKGVDSTLKIQPAKLEDSAVYLCASSPPLPGRGVTDTQYFGPGTRLTVL.

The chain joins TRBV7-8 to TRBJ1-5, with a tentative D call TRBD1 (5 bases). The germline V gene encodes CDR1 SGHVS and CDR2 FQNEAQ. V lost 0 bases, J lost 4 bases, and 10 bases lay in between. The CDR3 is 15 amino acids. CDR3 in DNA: TGTGCCAGCAGCTTAGCCACAGGTTCGAATCAGCCCCAGCATTTT. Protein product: CASSLATGSNQPQHF.

The CDR3 region has the DNA TGTGCCAGCAGTGGGGGACAGCTTAATGAAAAACTGTTTTTT. The encoded protein is CASSGGQLNEKLFF. The V gene is TRBV25-1, the J gene TRBJ1-4; 7 bases align to TRBD1. Germline V lookup: CDR1 MGHDK, CDR2 SYGVNS. The CDR3 contains 14 residues. The V and J ends lost 4 bases and 4 bases, in that order; junction bases with no gene match: 3.